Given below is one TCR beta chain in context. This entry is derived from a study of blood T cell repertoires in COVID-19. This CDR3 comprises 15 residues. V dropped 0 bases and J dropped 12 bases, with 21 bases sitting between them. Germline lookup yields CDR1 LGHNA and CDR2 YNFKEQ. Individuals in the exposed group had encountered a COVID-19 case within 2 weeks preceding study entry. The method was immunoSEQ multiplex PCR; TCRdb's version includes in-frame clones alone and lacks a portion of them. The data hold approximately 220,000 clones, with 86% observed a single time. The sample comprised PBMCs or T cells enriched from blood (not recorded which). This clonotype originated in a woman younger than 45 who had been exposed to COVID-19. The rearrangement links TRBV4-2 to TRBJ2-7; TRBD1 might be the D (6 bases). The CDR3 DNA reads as TGTGCCAGCAGCCAAGATAGCTTGGGGGCGACCTTCCCGTACTTC. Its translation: CASSQDSLGATFPYF.